Described below is a single T cell receptor (beta chain) sequence and its context. Its antigen is not yet known. Within one base of it there is no much larger clone, and no base qualities were kept. These data originate in a study of neoadjuvant anti-PD-1 for oral cavity cancer (dated by TCRdb to the early 2020s). Background on the whole study: Before curative-intent surgical resection, most patients were given three to four biweekly doses of nivolumab at 3 mg/kg. A fourth nivolumab dose was given around day 43 to patients without progression, and definitive surgical resection was performed in those patients on days 50-56. Patients with complete response, partial response or stable disease by RECIST 1.1 were defined as responders, whereas patients with progression were defined as non-responders. An approximately 31% response rate was observed in the parent correlative cohort, in which around eleven patients were included.

Results the study describes overall, beyond this receptor: A higher pretreatment blood Treg/Th17 ratio correlated with both higher pretreatment blood TCRbeta clonality and lower post-treatment tumor TCRbeta clonality. Only a few patients per response group were included in the TCR analyses, and larger cohorts for validation were called for by the authors. After neoadjuvant nivolumab, significantly higher T cell clonality (Gini index) was found within PBMCs in non-responders than in responders.

The intended sense of this specimen's time point label: after neoadjuvant nivolumab, at surgical resection. Patients had been newly diagnosed with stage II-IVA oral cavity squamous cell carcinoma, and no prior systemic or radiation treatment had been given to the patients. The cohort consisted of patients with HPV-negative, locally advanced oral cavity squamous cell carcinoma. Peripheral blood mononuclear cells were analyzed directly and were not maintained or expanded in culture. Samples came from a longitudinal correlative study of a single-arm phase II trial of neoadjuvant nivolumab in oral cavity squamous cell carcinoma. Genomic DNA-based TCRbeta sequencing was performed on subject-matched pre- and post-treatment PBMCs and tumors from three responders and three non-responders. Peripheral blood mononuclear cells were collected before nivolumab treatment and again after treatment, at the time of surgery. The Maxwell RSC DNA from Cells kit was used to isolate genomic DNA from PBMCs.

Reading from cysteine to phenylalanine, the CDR3 counts 14 amino acids. Only CDR3 DNA is held: 42 bases, read in frame from base 1. The junction shows trimming of 1 base on V and 0 bases on J, plus 4 bases between the germline ends. Based on the germline V gene, the CDR1 and CDR2 sequences are SGHVS and FQNEAQ. For deep sequencing of PBMC libraries, mostly about 450 ng of input genomic DNA was used, and six replicates were run per sample. TCRbeta libraries were prepared with the immunoSEQ hsTCRbeta kit according to the manufacturer's instructions. Sequencing of the completed libraries took place using an Illumina NovaSeq 6000 S4 flow cell after they had been pooled to 3 nM. Per the authors' processing: Raw data preprocessing and quality control were performed with the immunoSEQ Analyzer. The analysis was restricted to productive rearrangements, with each unique CDR3 amino acid sequence defining a clonotype. Repertoire clonality was estimated as the Gini-Simpson index, computed with the R package tcR. Student's t test was used to compare Gini indices, and Pearson correlation was used to assess associations with tumor size change. TCRdb took this table from immuneACCESS and kept in-frame rearrangements with V and J called. Such tables lack part of the clones; where checked against another copy, unresolved V genes explain under half of the gap, and the rest is unexplained. V and J calls plus clone size are reproduced from that table; the DNA served to infer D and trimming. The sample includes fewer than 15,000 clones, with roughly two thirds observed a single time. The ten largest make up approximately 3% of the sample.

The chain links TRBV7-8 with TRBJ1-3; the D gene cannot be named for sure. This material consisted of PBMCs, taken after nivolumab (anti-PD-1) treatment. This TCR came from a person between 40 and 85 years old with oral cavity squamous cell carcinoma. Read as DNA, the sequence is TGTGCCAGCAGCTTAGAGGTCTCTGGAAACACCATATATTTT. Protein translation: CASSLEVSGNTIYF.